This T cell receptor (beta chain) was documented in a study of siplizumab effects on memory and regulatory T cells. This CDR3 comprises 15 residues. Germline V gene sequence: CDR1 SGHDT, CDR2 YYEEEE. V lost 0 bases and J lost 0; bases outside the gene matches: 1. Sequencing was performed with immunoSEQ multiplex PCR; in TCRdb, only in-frame clones are kept and a portion is missing. The sample consists of 120,000 or so clones, more than 90% of them appearing once. The clonotype originates from a human donor in good health. This sequence joins TRBV5-6 and TRBJ1-1; 8 positions agree with TRBD1. The sequencing sample was made of CD4+ T cells sorted from blood. CDR3 nucleotide sequence: TGTGCCAGCAGCTTGGGGACAGGGATGAACACTGAAGCTTTCTTT. Translated: CASSLGTGMNTEAFF.